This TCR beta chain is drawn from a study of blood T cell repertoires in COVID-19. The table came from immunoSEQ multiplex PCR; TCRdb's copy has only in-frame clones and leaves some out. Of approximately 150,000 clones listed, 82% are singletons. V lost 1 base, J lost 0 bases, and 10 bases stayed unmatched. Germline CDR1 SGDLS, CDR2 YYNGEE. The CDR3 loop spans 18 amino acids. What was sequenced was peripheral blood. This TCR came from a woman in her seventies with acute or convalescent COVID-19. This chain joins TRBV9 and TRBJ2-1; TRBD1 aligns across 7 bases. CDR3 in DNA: TGTGCCAGCAGCGTACTACAGGGGAGCAGGGGCTCCTACAATGAGCAGTTCTTC. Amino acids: CASSVLQGSRGSYNEQFF.